This T cell receptor (beta chain) was obtained from a study of blood T cell repertoires in COVID-19. Study background: The analysed material was cDNA or gDNA that came from T cells, B-cell-depleted T cells, or PBMCs.

Assay: immunoSEQ multiplex PCR; the TCRdb copy retains only in-frame clones and omits some. The data hold approximately 300,000 clones, with about nine tenths observed a single time. The CDR3 spans 11 residues. Germline V gene sequence: CDR1 SQVTM, CDR2 ANQGSEA. V dropped 7 bases and J dropped 5; count of bases not matched to a gene: 3. This chain connects TRBV29-1 to TRBJ2-7; 9 positions agree with TRBD1. The receptor comes from a woman between 25 and 40 years old with COVID-19, enrolled during active disease. Sequencing used peripheral blood. Here the CDR3 DNA reads TGCAGCGCCGGGACAGGGAACGAGCAGTACTTC. The encoded protein is CSAGTGNEQYF.